A selection of T cell receptor beta chains follows, all from one sample in a study of T cells expressing NK-cell markers. One entry per CDR3 protein, without DNA, is what TCRdb gives after re-calling the 5' RACE reads. The listing records 350,000 to 450,000 distinct CDR3 sequences. The specimen sequenced was blood T cells: a sorted CD56 or NKG2C T cell subset, CD4+ or CD8+ T cells, or bulk PBMC T cells (not recorded which). Every receptor here comes from a man aged 18-70 years in good health. The CDR3 runs from the conserved cysteine through the conserved F or W. The order of the fields is CDR3 protein, V gene, J gene.

CDR3: CASSYSGLYTDTQYF
V: TRBV6-5
J: TRBJ2-3

CDR3: CAIKGTAGENTEAFF
V: TRBV10-3
J: TRBJ1-1

CDR3: CASSPNLKGGDEQFF
V: TRBV12-3/TRBV12-4
J: TRBJ2-1

CDR3: CSASNTGHEAFF
V: TRBV20-1
J: TRBJ1-1

CDR3: CASWGFYGYTF
V: TRBV6-6
J: TRBJ1-2

CDR3: CASSFPGGGTGELFF
V: TRBV12-3/TRBV12-4
J: TRBJ2-2

CDR3: CASSLGGGRGQPQHF
V: TRBV5-1
J: TRBJ1-5

CDR3: CASSPPGQGPPGQFF
V: TRBV6-1
J: TRBJ2-1

CDR3: CASIPGARGSYEQYF
V: TRBV7-2
J: TRBJ2-7

CDR3: CASSLALAGATTSYNEQFF
V: TRBV5-1
J: TRBJ2-1

CDR3: CASSRDGRWEQYF
V: TRBV7-2
J: TRBJ2-7

CDR3: CASSGEVKTDTQYF
V: TRBV7-9
J: TRBJ2-3

CDR3: CASSRSGGETQYF
V: TRBV12-3/TRBV12-4
J: TRBJ2-5

CDR3: CASSTRHTALGNIQYF
V: TRBV21-1
J: TRBJ2-4

CDR3: CSVENRGRNTEAFF
V: TRBV29-1
J: TRBJ1-1

CDR3: CAWTGRTGFNEAFF
V: TRBV30
J: TRBJ1-1

CDR3: CASSPRQGETYGYTF
V: TRBV5-1
J: TRBJ1-2

CDR3: CSARVQGIHEQFF
V: TRBV20-1
J: TRBJ2-1

CDR3: CASSNGQIGETQYF
V: TRBV28
J: TRBJ2-5

CDR3: CASSQDSVSGRTDTQYF
V: TRBV4-2
J: TRBJ2-3

CDR3: CASSPGGKSNQPQHF
V: TRBV12-3/TRBV12-4
J: TRBJ1-5

CDR3: CASSLSPGTGPNYGYTF
V: TRBV5-1
J: TRBJ1-2

CDR3: CASTLYRAGNTIYF
V: TRBV12-3/TRBV12-4
J: TRBJ1-3

CDR3: CASSRTGTGEIPGELFF
V: TRBV5-1
J: TRBJ2-2

CDR3: CASAYDQETQYF
V: TRBV9
J: TRBJ2-5

CDR3: CATSKRQGGTEAFF
V: TRBV15
J: TRBJ1-1

CDR3: CASSCPLRTYNEQFF
V: TRBV27
J: TRBJ2-1

CDR3: CASSLPTAPYEQYF
V: TRBV5-1
J: TRBJ2-7

CDR3: CASTALPGIINPEAFF
V: TRBV12-3/TRBV12-4
J: TRBJ1-1

CDR3: CSINPGGPYEQYF
V: TRBV20-1
J: TRBJ2-7

CDR3: CASSQPYSVSDAGELFF
V: TRBV19
J: TRBJ2-2

CDR3: CASSPIAGGRQYF
V: TRBV28
J: TRBJ2-7

CDR3: CASSRRLRGASNTGELFF
V: TRBV5-1
J: TRBJ2-2

CDR3: CSALYGAKNIQYF
V: TRBV29-1
J: TRBJ2-4

CDR3: CASSGSGTSGETQYF
V: TRBV6-1
J: TRBJ2-5

CDR3: CASSPGLAGKETQYF
V: TRBV18
J: TRBJ2-5

CDR3: CASSLGITQETQYF
V: TRBV5-8
J: TRBJ2-5

CDR3: CASSLGGHNEQFF
V: TRBV7-6
J: TRBJ2-1

CDR3: CSARRGNQETQYF
V: TRBV20-1
J: TRBJ2-5

CDR3: CASSAGTIHTF
V: TRBV6-5
J: TRBJ1-2